A selection of T cell receptor beta chains follows, all from one sample in a study of T cells after yellow fever vaccination. TCRdb passed the 5' RACE reads through MiXCR, listing each CDR3 protein once. The data hold roughly 110,000 distinct CDR3 sequences, with roughly 8.9% observed a single time. Sequences were derived from CD8+ T cells sorted from PBMCs, sampled 45 days after the yellow fever booster vaccination. All receptors come from a man aged 25 to 45 who received the YFV17D yellow fever vaccine. Both conserved end residues are part of each CDR3. Each record gives: J gene, V gene, CDR3 length, D gene, clone size, CDR3 protein, CDR3 DNA. D genes are given only for firm matches. Clone size is stated in some rows and not others, as once, few, many or a class when expanded.

j_call: TRBJ2-7
v_call: TRBV10-3
cdr3_length: 15
d_call: .
clone_size: many
cdr3_aa: CAISDRDTGPYEQYF
cdr3_nt: TGTGCCATCAGTGACCGGGACACAGGGCCCTACGAGCAGTACTTC

j_call: TRBJ2-7
v_call: TRBV18
cdr3_length: 17
d_call: TRBD1
clone_size: .
cdr3_aa: CASSPPKRQGGAYEQYF
cdr3_nt: TGTGCCAGCTCACCACCCAAACGACAGGGGGGTGCCTACGAGCAGTACTTC

j_call: TRBJ2-1
v_call: TRBV4-2
cdr3_length: 16
d_call: .
clone_size: few
cdr3_aa: CASSPEWQIYYNEQFF
cdr3_nt: TGTGCCAGCAGCCCGGAGTGGCAAATCTATTACAATGAGCAGTTCTTC

j_call: TRBJ2-6
v_call: TRBV7-9
cdr3_length: 16
d_call: .
clone_size: few
cdr3_aa: CASSNPISSGANVLTF
cdr3_nt: TGTGCCAGCAGCAACCCGATAAGCTCTGGGGCCAACGTCCTGACTTTC

j_call: TRBJ1-4
v_call: TRBV7-2
cdr3_length: 14
d_call: .
clone_size: many
cdr3_aa: CASSLAGGFEKLFF
cdr3_nt: TGTGCCAGCAGCTTAGCAGGGGGTTTTGAAAAACTGTTTTTT

j_call: TRBJ2-2
v_call: TRBV6-5
cdr3_length: 19
d_call: .
clone_size: many
cdr3_aa: CASSYSISVINANTGELFF
cdr3_nt: TGTGCCAGCAGTTACTCGATTTCCGTGATTAACGCGAACACCGGGGAGCTGTTTTTT

j_call: TRBJ2-6
v_call: TRBV12-3/TRBV12-4
cdr3_length: 13
d_call: .
clone_size: many
cdr3_aa: CASSLPGANVLTF
cdr3_nt: TGTGCCAGCAGTTTGCCTGGGGCCAACGTCCTGACTTTC

j_call: TRBJ2-7
v_call: TRBV29-1
cdr3_length: 13
d_call: .
clone_size: .
cdr3_aa: CSVEASSSYEQYF
cdr3_nt: TGCAGCGTTGAAGCCTCCAGCTCCTACGAGCAGTACTTC

j_call: TRBJ2-5
v_call: TRBV6-4
cdr3_length: 13
d_call: .
clone_size: many
cdr3_aa: CASSDSRDIEWVF
cdr3_nt: TGTGCCAGCAGTGACTCAAGGGACATCGAGTGGGTTTTC

j_call: TRBJ2-5
v_call: TRBV6-9
cdr3_length: 15
d_call: TRBD2
clone_size: many
cdr3_aa: CASSYRVAGVETQYF
cdr3_nt: TGTGCCAGCAGTTATAGGGTAGCGGGAGTAGAGACCCAGTACTTC

j_call: TRBJ2-7
v_call: TRBV6-2/TRBV6-3
cdr3_length: 17
d_call: TRBD2
clone_size: many
cdr3_aa: CASSYSLGTSGSYEQYF
cdr3_nt: TGTGCCAGCAGTTACTCACTTGGGACTAGCGGATCCTACGAGCAGTACTTC

j_call: TRBJ2-7
v_call: TRBV10-3
cdr3_length: 14
d_call: .
clone_size: few
cdr3_aa: CAISEGGISYEQYF
cdr3_nt: TGTGCCATCAGTGAGGGGGGTATCTCCTACGAGCAGTACTTC

j_call: TRBJ2-7
v_call: TRBV30
cdr3_length: 16
d_call: TRBD2
clone_size: .
cdr3_aa: CAWSAGLAGYSYEQYF
cdr3_nt: TGTGCCTGGAGTGCGGGACTAGCGGGATATTCCTACGAGCAGTACTTC

j_call: TRBJ1-5
v_call: TRBV28
cdr3_length: 14
d_call: .
clone_size: many
cdr3_aa: CASSFPMVNQPQHF
cdr3_nt: TGTGCCAGCAGTTTCCCGATGGTCAATCAGCCCCAGCATTTT

j_call: TRBJ2-4
v_call: TRBV14
cdr3_length: 14
d_call: .
clone_size: many
cdr3_aa: CASSQLGRSHIQYF
cdr3_nt: TGTGCCAGCAGCCAACTGGGGCGTTCGCACATTCAGTACTTC

j_call: TRBJ2-7
v_call: TRBV27
cdr3_length: 15
d_call: .
clone_size: many
cdr3_aa: CASSFVTGITYEQYF
cdr3_nt: TGTGCCAGCAGTTTCGTTACAGGGATAACCTACGAGCAGTACTTC

j_call: TRBJ2-1
v_call: TRBV11-2
cdr3_length: 16
d_call: TRBD2
clone_size: many
cdr3_aa: CASSTTSDRSYNEQFF
cdr3_nt: TGTGCCAGCAGCACGACTAGCGACCGCTCCTACAATGAGCAGTTCTTC

j_call: TRBJ2-7
v_call: TRBV21-1
cdr3_length: 14
d_call: .
clone_size: .
cdr3_aa: CASSTYYGGGEQYF
cdr3_nt: TGTGCCAGCAGCACGTACTATGGGGGGGGAGAGCAGTACTTC

j_call: TRBJ2-1
v_call: TRBV6-6
cdr3_length: 13
d_call: .
clone_size: .
cdr3_aa: CASSPGGFDEQFF
cdr3_nt: TGTGCCAGCAGCCCTGGAGGGTTTGATGAGCAGTTCTTC

j_call: TRBJ2-7
v_call: TRBV27
cdr3_length: 13
d_call: .
clone_size: many
cdr3_aa: CASTPSGWHEQYF
cdr3_nt: TGTGCCAGCACCCCCTCGGGGTGGCACGAGCAGTACTTC

j_call: TRBJ2-1
v_call: TRBV4-3
cdr3_length: 14
d_call: .
clone_size: many
cdr3_aa: CASSQGRSGIEQFF
cdr3_nt: TGCGCCAGCAGCCAAGGGCGGAGTGGGATTGAGCAGTTCTTC

j_call: TRBJ2-5
v_call: TRBV6-1
cdr3_length: 14
d_call: TRBD2
clone_size: many
cdr3_aa: CASSPRTSRETQYF
cdr3_nt: TGTGCCAGCAGTCCCAGGACTAGCCGGGAGACCCAGTACTTC

j_call: TRBJ2-5
v_call: TRBV5-1
cdr3_length: 13
d_call: .
clone_size: .
cdr3_aa: CASSLWADETQYF
cdr3_nt: TGCGCCAGCAGCTTGTGGGCAGATGAGACCCAGTACTTC